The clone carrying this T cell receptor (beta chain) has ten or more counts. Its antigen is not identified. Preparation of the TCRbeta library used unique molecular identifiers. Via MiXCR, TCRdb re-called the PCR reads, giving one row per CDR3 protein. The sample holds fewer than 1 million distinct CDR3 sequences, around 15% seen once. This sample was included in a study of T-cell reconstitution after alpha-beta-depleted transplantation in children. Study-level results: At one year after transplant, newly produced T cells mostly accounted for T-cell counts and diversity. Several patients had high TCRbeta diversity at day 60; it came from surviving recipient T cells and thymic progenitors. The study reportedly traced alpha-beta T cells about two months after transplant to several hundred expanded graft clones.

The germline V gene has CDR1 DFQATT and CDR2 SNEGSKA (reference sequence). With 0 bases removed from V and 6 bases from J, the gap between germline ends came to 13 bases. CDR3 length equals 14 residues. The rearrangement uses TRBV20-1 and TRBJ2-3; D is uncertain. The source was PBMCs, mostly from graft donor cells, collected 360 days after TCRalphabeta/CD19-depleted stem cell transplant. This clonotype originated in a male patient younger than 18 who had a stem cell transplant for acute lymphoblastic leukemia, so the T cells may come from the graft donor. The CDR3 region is CSARDPGWSDTQYF. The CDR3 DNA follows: TGCAGTGCTAGAGACCCCGGGTGGTCCGATACGCAGTATTTT.